The clone carrying this TCR beta chain was recorded a few times. This entry is derived from a study of T cells after yellow fever vaccination. Study summary: Fractions low in cell number were prepared with SMART-Seq v4 Ultra Low Input.

Template switching by 5'RACE produced TCR cDNA, adding a universal primer site and UMIs. Via MiXCR, TCRdb re-called the 5' RACE reads, giving one row per CDR3 protein. The sample has around 100,000 distinct CDR3 sequences; roughly 5.8% are singletons. The V end was cut by 4 bases, the J end by 3 bases, with 13 bases between. The CDR3 covers 14 residues. Germline V CDR1 and CDR2: LNHNV, YYDKDF (reference sequence). This TCR was sampled from a man aged 18-30 years who received the YFV17D yellow fever vaccine. The chain links TRBV15 to TRBJ2-7; tentative D call: TRBD2 (7 bases). This specimen was CD8+ T cells sorted from PBMCs, taken 10 days after the yellow fever booster vaccination. CDR3 in amino acids: CATSTRGGVYEQYF. The CDR3 DNA follows: TGTGCCACCAGCACTAGGGGGGGGGTCTACGAGCAGTACTTC.